The T cell receptor (beta chain) under discussion was sequenced for a study of blood T cells in healthy people across ages. Broader study findings: A roughly linear age-dependent decrease characterized TCR beta diversity per million T cells. The lack of PBMC sorting stopped any conclusive naive versus antigen-experienced comparison.

A second PCR, run for about 6 to 11 cycles, used a sample-barcoded 5' primer plus a J-beta primer mix. A single record per CDR3 protein comes from TCRdb applying MiXCR to the 5' RACE reads. In the table there are fewer than 700,000 distinct CDR3 sequences, around 43% of which are singletons. Germline lookup yields CDR1 KGHSH and CDR2 LQKENI. V was clipped by 0 bases and J by 2 bases; unmatched bases: 5. There are 16 residues in the CDR3. Concerning this clonotype: Its specificity is not known.

This rearrangement joins TRBV18 to TRBJ2-3, with 7 bases identical to TRBD2. This TCR was sampled from an elderly man in good health. The sequenced material came from blood. In nucleotides, the CDR3 is TGTGCCAGCTCACCACCGGCTAGCGGAGCCACAGATACGCAGTATTTT. It codes for CASSPPASGATDTQYF. Together with reference TRBV18 and TRBJ2-3, the CDR3 gives the full variable domain: NAGVMQNPRHLVRRRGQEARLRCSPMKGHSHVYWYRQLPEEGLKFMVYLQKENIIDESGMPKERFSAEFPKEGPSILRIQQVVRGDSAAYFCASSPPASGATDTQYFGPGTRLTVL.